Below, 22 T cell receptor beta chains from the same sample are listed, as sequenced in a study of blood T cell repertoires in COVID-19. Method: immunoSEQ multiplex PCR; TCRdb's copy keeps in-frame clones and lacks some. The sample carries 120,000 to 150,000 clones, 65% to 80% recorded once. What was sequenced was peripheral blood. The receptors here all came from a man aged 50-59 years with acute or convalescent COVID-19.

With regard to this clone: In the same sample, other DNA sequences code for this CDR3. The chain recombines TRBV5-1 with TRBJ2-5; 9 bases are shared with TRBD1. The V gene's germline CDR1 is SGHRS and CDR2 YFSETQ. The CDR3 loop spans 14 amino acids. V was pared by 2 bases and J by 5 bases, with 4 bases of the junction left unmatched. The CDR3 is CASSLQGAGETQYF. In DNA form, the CDR3 reads TGCGCCAGCAGCTTACAGGGGGCAGGGGAGACCCAGTACTTC.

The CDR3 nucleotides read TGTGCCAGCAGGGTACAGAACACTGAAGCTTTCTTT. This codes for CASRVQNTEAFF. V and J are TRBV6-5 and TRBJ1-1; no reliable D call. V lost 6 bases and J lost 1, with 6 bases in between. Germline loops: CDR1 MNHEY, CDR2 SVGAGI. CDR3 length equals 12 residues.

This clone was picked up a small number of times. The chain recombines TRBV11-3 with TRBJ2-1; 11 nucleotides align to TRBD2. The CDR3 covers 18 residues. CDR1 is SGHNT and CDR2 is YENEEA in the germline V gene. V trimming: 5 bases; J trimming: 0 bases; junction bases outside the gene matches: 9. The CDR3 is CASSPTSGGPSSYNEQFF. CDR3 in DNA: TGTGCCAGCAGCCCAACTAGCGGGGGCCCTAGCTCCTACAATGAGCAGTTCTTC.

This chain links TRBV6-5 with TRBJ1-1, with 9 nucleotides matching TRBD1. Germline V gene lookup returns CDR1 MNHEY and CDR2 SVGAGI. The junction had 3 bases not matched to a gene; V was cut back by 6 bases and J by 1 base. The CDR3 is made up of 14 amino acids. The CDR3 DNA reads TGTGCCAGCAGAGAGACAGGGGGGAACACTGAAGCTTTCTTT. It is translated as CASRETGGNTEAFF.

The chain is built from TRBV5-4 and TRBJ2-1; D might be TRBD1 (5 bases). V lost 0 bases and J 9 bases, leaving 16 bases between the germline ends. This CDR3 comprises 15 residues. Germline loops: CDR1 SGHNT, CDR2 YYREEE (reference sequence). The CDR3 coding sequence is TGTGCCAGCAGCTTGGTTGGGCAGGGTGCGCGTGAGCAGTTCTTC. It codes for CASSLVGQGAREQFF.

The V gene is TRBV10-3, the J gene TRBJ2-7; 10 positions agree with TRBD2. This CDR3 has 15 amino acids. With 7 bases clipped from V and 3 bases from J, the junction kept 9 bases outside the gene matches. CDR1 ENHRY and CDR2 SYGVKD come from the germline V gene. CDR3 in DNA: TGTGCCATCACCAAGAGCGGGGGGGCGCACTACGAGCAGTACGTC. Translation gives CAITKSGGAHYEQYV.

The rearrangement uses TRBV5-8 and TRBJ2-7, with 9 bases that match TRBD2. V lost 2 bases to trimming and J lost 2 bases; unmatched junction nucleotides: 8. The CDR3 consists of 16 residues. Germline values: CDR1 SGHTS, CDR2 YDEGEE. CDR3 coding DNA: TGTGCCAGCAGCTTTAGGTTGCTAGCGGGGACCTACGAGCAGTACTTC. As protein: CASSFRLLAGTYEQYF.

CDR3 residues: CASSRGTSGQYF. CDR3 DNA sequence: TGTGCCAGCAGCCGAGGGACTAGCGGGCAGTATTTT. The gene calls are TRBV7-2 and TRBJ2-3, with 11 bases identical to TRBD2. CDR3 size: 12 residues. V trimming: 5 bases; J trimming: 11 bases; junction bases outside the gene matches: 3. Germline-derived CDR1 and CDR2 are SGHTA and FQGNSA.

The rearrangement uses TRBV5-1 and TRBJ2-6; 9 bases agree with TRBD1. V dropped 0 bases and J dropped 0; count of bases not matched to a gene: 4. Germline CDR1 reads SGHRS; CDR2 reads YFSETQ. The CDR3 contains 18 residues. CDR3 amino acids: CASSLVGQGSSGANVLTF. DNA for the CDR3: TGCGCCAGCAGCTTGGTAGGACAGGGGAGCTCTGGGGCCAACGTCCTGACTTTC. Together with reference TRBV5-1 and TRBJ2-6, the CDR3 gives the full variable domain: KAGVTQTPRYLIKTRGQQVTLSCSPISGHRSVSWYQQTPGQGLQFLFEYFSETQRNKGNFPGRFSGRQFSNSRSEMNVSTLELGDSALYLCASSLVGQGSSGANVLTFGAGSRLTVL.

The chain combines TRBV9 with TRBJ1-3, with no clear D. The germline V and J ends were trimmed by 0 bases and 6 bases, with 19 bases remaining between them. Germline-derived CDR1 and CDR2 are SGDLS and YYNGEE. The CDR3 contains 17 residues. The CDR3 loop is CASSVELWPSYENTIYF. In DNA form, the CDR3 reads TGTGCCAGCAGCGTAGAACTATGGCCGTCATACGAAAACACCATATATTTT.

With respect to this clone: This CDR3 is also generated by other DNA sequences in the sample. The chain joins TRBV28 to TRBJ2-2; D not certain. This CDR3 has 13 amino acids. Germline V lookup: CDR1 MDHEN, CDR2 SYDVKM. Trimming removed 6 bases at V and 5 bases at J, with 10 bases between. This CDR3 is CASSLTGTGELFF. The CDR3 DNA reads TGTGCCAGCAGCCTCACCGGTACCGGGGAGCTGTTTTTT.

J is TRBJ1-1 and V is TRBV7-2; D gene uncertain. The V end was cut by 2 bases, the J end by 6 bases, with 10 bases between. The germline V gene encodes CDR1 SGHTA and CDR2 FQGNSA. The CDR3 runs to 13 residues. The CDR3 DNA reads TGTGCCAGCAGCTTAAGCGTTTATTCTGAAGCTTTCTTT. This codes for CASSLSVYSEAFF.

This chain uses TRBV6-4 with TRBJ2-5; TRBD2 matches at 14 bases. The germline CDR1 and CDR2 sequences are MRHNA and SNTAGT. CDR3 length equals 16 residues. The trim removed 4 bases at V and 3 bases at J, leaving 4 bases unmatched. The CDR3 nucleotides read TGTGCCAGCAGTGTGACTAGCGGGGGGGTGGAAGAGACCCAGTACTTC. This gives the protein CASSVTSGGVEETQYF.

This clone has just a few counts. The chain couples TRBV3-1 (or the pseudogene TRBV3-2) to TRBJ1-2; a possible D gene is TRBD1 (5 bases). V lost 5 bases and J lost 5, with 21 bases in between. The CDR3 extends over 16 amino acids. The germline V gene has CDR1 LGHDT and CDR2 YNNKEL (reference sequence). Here the CDR3 reads CASSSRPGQRPYGYTF. CDR3 nucleotide sequence: TGTGCCAGCAGCTCCCGCCCAGGACAACGGCCGTATGGCTACACCTTC.

J is TRBJ2-3 and V is TRBV18, with 7 bases fitting TRBD1. This CDR3 spans 15 amino acids. Unmatched junction bases numbered 7, after V lost 5 bases and J lost 2 bases. Germline assignment: CDR1 KGHSH and CDR2 LQKENI. The CDR3 region is CASSSTGAPTDTQYF. The CDR3 bases are TGTGCCAGCTCATCTACAGGGGCCCCCACAGATACGCAGTATTTT. Full variable domain (missing parts from reference TRBV18 and TRBJ2-3): NAGVMQNPRHLVRRRGQEARLRCSPMKGHSHVYWYRQLPEEGLKFMVYLQKENIIDESGMPKERFSAEFPKEGPSILRIQQVVRGDSAAYFCASSSTGAPTDTQYFGPGTRLTVL.

The chain is built from TRBV19 and TRBJ1-2, with 8 bases that match TRBD1. This CDR3 contains 11 residues. The V and J ends lost 9 bases and 8 bases, in that order; junction bases with no gene match: 5. Germline-derived CDR1 and CDR2 are LNHDA and SQIVND (reference sequence). CDR3 DNA sequence: TGTGCCAGCCGGGACAGGATAGGCTACACCTTC. Protein product: CASRDRIGYTF.

The chain combines TRBV27 with TRBJ2-3; possible D gene TRBD1, 5 bases. The CDR3 totals 15 residues. Trimming took off 0 bases at V and 4 bases at J, with 11 bases between the two ends. CDR1 MNHEY and CDR2 SMNVEV come from the germline V gene (reference sequence). DNA for the CDR3: TGTGCCAGCAGTTTATCCAGACAGTTCGCAGATACGCAGTATTTT. Its protein product is CASSLSRQFADTQYF.

The chain joins TRBV27 to TRBJ2-5, with 9 bases aligning to TRBD2. The V segment lost 3 bases and the J segment 1 base; nucleotides outside the gene matches: 6. The CDR3 is 16 residues long. Germline-derived CDR1 and CDR2 are MNHEY and SMNVEV (reference sequence). CDR3 coding DNA: TGTGCCAGCAGTTTCGGAGCGGGGGGCGCCCAAGAGACCCAGTACTTC. Its protein product is CASSFGAGGAQETQYF.

The chain is built from TRBV9 and TRBJ1-1; D gene unclear. V was pared by 0 bases and J by 4 bases, with 10 bases between. Germline values: CDR1 SGDLS, CDR2 YYNGEE. This CDR3 contains 14 residues. The CDR3 DNA sequence: TGTGCCAGCAGCGTAGGAAGAGTACCCACTGAAGCTTTCTTT. Its protein product is CASSVGRVPTEAFF.

This clone was seen a few times. CDR3 bases: TGTGCCAGTAGTATTATTATTGCCGCCAGTGGTGGCTACACCTTC. Translated, it gives CASSIIIAASGGYTF. The chain employs TRBV19 and TRBJ1-2; D gene ambiguous. This CDR3 has 15 amino acids. CDR1 LNHDA and CDR2 SQIVND come from the germline V gene (reference sequence). Trimming took 3 bases from V and 7 from J, leaving 18 bases between them.

The rearrangement uses TRBV21-1 and TRBJ2-7; no check of the table's D call, TRBD2, against the DNA was made. TRBV21-1 is tagged as a pseudogene. The CDR3 consists of 16 residues. CDR3: CASSRGGTGRSYEQYV. The CDR3 DNA sequence: TGTGCCAGCAGCAGGGGGGGAACGGGGAGGTCCTACGAGCAGTACGTC.

A single count supports this clone. The chain joins TRBV28 to TRBJ2-5; 9 bases map to TRBD1. Per the germline V gene, CDR1 is MDHEN and CDR2 is SYDVKM. This CDR3 has 13 amino acids. With V trimmed by 10 bases and J by 4 bases, 7 bases remained unmatched. CDR3 region: CATRQGGLETQYF. CDR3 coding DNA: TGTGCCACTCGACAGGGGGGTTTAGAGACCCAGTACTTC.